Following are 28 T cell receptor beta chains from one sample sequenced in a study of T cell repertoires in cytomegalovirus infection (dated by TCRdb to the late 2010s). Instrument on record: Illumina HiSeq 1500. TCRdb reworked the public reads: Q25 trimming with fastp, MiXCR clone assembly, productive beta chains retained. Rows are combined by CDR3 protein, so each entry shows the most common genes and DNA. For this sample the table gives 650,000 to 900,000 distinct CDR3 sequences, of which roughly 28% were detected only once. The ten largest clones take up less than 15% of the sample. The treatment or condition label corresponds to: in vitro stimulation with specific CMV peptide epitopes to enrich CMV-specific T cells. The antigens for these receptors are not known. This specimen was cultured CD8+ T cells from PBMCs, taken from culture after CMV antigen stimulation. The source is a human donor in good health (CMV status not recorded). Some clones in this sample may be carry-over from other donors' samples.

This clonotype was seen a handful of times. This chain joins TRBV14 and TRBJ2-7; D may be TRBD2 (5 bases). Deletions cut 1 base from V and 0 bases from J, with 16 bases between. Germline assignment: CDR1 SGHDN and CDR2 FVKESK. The CDR3 has 17 amino acids. The CDR3 sequence: CASSQVSRLANSYEQYF. The DNA for the CDR3 is TGTGCCAGCAGCCAAGTAAGCCGGCTAGCTAACTCCTACGAGCAGTACTTC.

In this sample, this clonotype turned up once. J is TRBJ1-1 and V is TRBV27; weak D call: TRBD1 (6 bases). Germline-derived CDR1 and CDR2 are MNHEY and SMNVEV (reference sequence). The V end lost 4 bases, the J end lost 7 bases, and 13 bases lay between the germline ends. This CDR3 has 13 amino acids. CDR3 DNA sequence: TGTGCCAGCAGTTGGGACAAACGGAATGAAGCTTTCTTT. As protein: CASSWDKRNEAFF.

This clonotype was seen a few times. This sequence joins TRBV7-6 and TRBJ1-1; D unclear. The V gene lost 2 bases and the J gene lost 0 bases, with 7 bases spanning the gap. Per the germline V gene, CDR1 is SGHVS and CDR2 is FNYEAQ. This CDR3 has 14 amino acids. CDR3 coding DNA: TGTGCCAGCAGCTTATATTGGGTGAACACTGAAGCTTTCTTT. This gives the protein CASSLYWVNTEAFF.

This chain links TRBV7-8 with TRBJ1-5, with no clear D. Per the germline V gene, CDR1 is SGHVS and CDR2 is FQNEAQ. This CDR3 is 14 amino acids long. Between the trimmed V and J ends, which lost 1 base and 3 bases, there was a span of 7 bases. The CDR3 region has the DNA TGTGCCAGCAGCTTAGTTAGGGTCAATCAGCCCCAGCATTTT. This gives the protein CASSLVRVNQPQHF.

V gene TRBV6-5 combines with J gene TRBJ2-1; D gene unclear. The length of the CDR3 is 15 residues. V shed 0 bases and J shed 7 bases, with 13 bases lying between them. CDR1 and CDR2 (germline): MNHEY, SVGAGI. The CDR3 here is CASSYSGSGGNEQFF. CDR3 coding DNA: TGTGCCAGCAGTTACTCGGGCAGTGGTGGGAATGAGCAGTTCTTC.

This clonotype was picked up a small number of times. The rearrangement links TRBV4-1 to TRBJ1-2; no definite D call. Germline V gene sequence: CDR1 MGHRA, CDR2 YSYEKL. Trimming left V 0 bases short and J 3 bases short, with 17 bases between. This CDR3 spans 17 amino acids. The CDR3 DNA follows: TGCGCCAGCAGCCAAGAAAGTGTAACTCGGCACGACTATGGCTACACCTTC. Encoded protein: CASSQESVTRHDYGYTF.

A remark on this clonotype: The junction and the germline gene differ at one end; a read error may be behind it. The chain uses TRBV7-4 and TRBJ2-4, with D possibly TRBD1 on 6 matching bases. The CDR3 consists of 15 residues. CDR1 and CDR2 from the germline V gene are SGHVT and SQSDAQ. The CDR3, as DNA: TGTGACAGCAGCGGACAGCCGGGTTCCAAAAACATTCAGTACTTC. As protein: CDSSGQPGSKNIQYF.

This clonotype turned up a few times. This chain connects TRBV6-1 to TRBJ2-2; the D is unclear. V shed 4 bases and J shed 2 bases, with 11 bases lying between them. The CDR3 covers 15 residues. Per germline, CDR1 MNHNS and CDR2 SASEGT. The DNA of the CDR3 is TGTGCCAGCAGTGCTTACAGAGACAACACCGGGGAGCTGTTTTTT. The encoded protein is CASSAYRDNTGELFF.

This clonotype was seen only a few times. The rearrangement joins TRBV12-3 or TRBV12-4 to TRBJ2-3, with D maybe TRBD2 (7 bases). The V and J ends lost 8 bases and 6 bases respectively, with 18 bases between them. The CDR3 is 14 residues long. Here the CDR3 reads CASFQGGGHDTQYF. The CDR3 DNA sequence: TGTGCCAGCTTTCAAGGGGGGGGCCACGATACGCAGTATTTT.

J is TRBJ1-5 and V is TRBV19; D gene uncertain. The germline V gene has CDR1 LNHDA and CDR2 SQIVND (reference sequence). The CDR3 runs to 15 residues. V lost 1 base to trimming and J lost 1 base, with 8 bases between them. The CDR3 loop is CASSIVITSNQPQHF. In DNA form, the CDR3 reads TGTGCCAGTAGTATAGTCATAACGAGCAATCAGCCCCAGCATTTT.

This clonotype was seen many times. V is TRBV7-8 and J is TRBJ1-1, with 8 bases fitting TRBD1. The trim removed 5 bases at V and 4 bases at J, leaving 12 bases unmatched. The CDR3 is 16 residues long. Per germline, CDR1 SGHVS and CDR2 FQNEAQ. The CDR3 DNA is TGTGCCAGCAGCCAAAACATTCAGGGGGCTGGCACTGAAGCTTTCTTT. It translates to CASSQNIQGAGTEAFF.

This CDR3 is CASQFAGDYEQYF. CDR3 nucleotides: TGTGCCAGCCAGTTCGCGGGGGACTACGAGCAGTACTTC. The chain combines TRBV12-3 or TRBV12-4 with TRBJ2-7, with 7 nucleotides matching TRBD2. V gave up 8 bases and J gave up 3 bases; unmatched junction bases: 7. This CDR3 region has 13 residues.

This clonotype has more than one count but fewer than ten. The chain recombines TRBV6-5 with TRBJ2-2, with 7 bases identical to TRBD1. There are 15 residues in the CDR3. Trimming removed 2 bases from V and 3 bases from J; junction bases left unmatched: 3. Germline CDR1 MNHEY, CDR2 SVGAGI. The CDR3 DNA reads TGTGCCAGCAGTTACCGGACAGGATACACCGGGGAGCTGTTTTTT. This codes for CASSYRTGYTGELFF.

This clonotype turned up a few times. This chain uses TRBV7-9 with TRBJ2-6, with D perhaps matching TRBD2 (6 bases). The CDR3 length is 16 residues. V lost 5 bases and J lost 2, with 13 bases in between. CDR1 and CDR2 from the germline V gene are SEHNR and FQNEAQ (reference sequence). The CDR3 bases are TGTGCCAGCAGCCCTGGACGGACTACTGGGGCCAACGTCCTGACTTTC. This encodes CASSPGRTTGANVLTF.

V usage is TRBV7-6 and J usage is TRBJ1-1; D not certain. Germline CDR1 reads SGHVS; CDR2 reads FNYEAQ. This CDR3 has 15 residues. The germline V and J ends were trimmed by 6 bases and 1 base, with 15 bases remaining between them. Here the CDR3 reads CASRLFGSGNTEAFF. DNA for the CDR3: TGTGCCAGCAGATTATTTGGATCGGGGAACACTGAAGCTTTCTTT.

In this sample, this clonotype turned up once. The CDR3 region has the DNA TGTGCCAGCAGCCTCCAGGGTCCCCAAAACATTCAGTACTTC. This gives the protein CASSLQGPQNIQYF. The chain has TRBV11-1 and TRBJ2-4; weak D call: TRBD1 (5 bases). Per the germline V gene, CDR1 is SGHAT and CDR2 is FQDESV (reference sequence). The CDR3 consists of 14 residues. V was shortened by 5 bases and J by 5 bases, with 13 bases between the two germline ends.

This clonotype was observed many times. V gene TRBV7-3 combines with J gene TRBJ2-3, with 9 nucleotides matching TRBD2. The trim removed 5 bases at V and 0 bases at J, leaving 6 bases unmatched. The CDR3 is made up of 16 amino acids. CDR1 SGHTA and CDR2 FQGTGA come from the germline V gene. As DNA, the CDR3 is TGTGCCAGCAGCAGTCGACTAGCGGCTAGCACAGATACGCAGTATTTT. Translation: CASSSRLAASTDTQYF.

V is TRBV3-1 and J is TRBJ2-1; D perhaps matches TRBD2 (5 bases). V gave up 1 base and J gave up 4 bases, with 8 bases separating them. There are 14 residues in the CDR3. The germline V gene encodes CDR1 LGHDT and CDR2 YNNKEL (reference sequence). CDR3 sequence: CASSQVTGYNEQFF. CDR3 bases: TGTGCCAGCAGCCAAGTGACGGGATACAATGAGCAGTTCTTC.

The chain recombines TRBV4-2 with TRBJ1-2; D is undetermined. This CDR3 comprises 13 residues. Deletions cut 1 base from V and 10 bases from J, with 13 bases between. Germline lookup yields CDR1 LGHNA and CDR2 YNFKEQ. The CDR3 here is CASSQVVTEDYTF. CDR3 DNA: TGTGCCAGCAGCCAAGTAGTCACAGAGGACTACACCTTC.

The chain couples TRBV7-2 to TRBJ2-3; 12 bases are shared with TRBD2. With 3 bases clipped from V and 3 bases from J, the junction kept 7 bases outside the gene matches. This CDR3 comprises 17 residues. CDR1 and CDR2 from the germline V gene are SGHTA and FQGNSA. Here the CDR3 reads CASSFRLAGVSTDTQYF. The CDR3 DNA sequence: TGTGCCAGCAGCTTTCGACTAGCGGGGGTTTCTACAGATACGCAGTATTTT.

In this sample, this clonotype turned up once. The chain combines TRBV7-9 with TRBJ1-6, with D possibly matching TRBD1 (6 bases). The germline gives CDR1 SEHNR, CDR2 FQNEAQ (reference sequence). The CDR3 has 15 amino acids. Trimming stripped 1 base from V and 8 bases from J, with 12 bases between. CDR3 sequence: CASSLGGDTHSPLHF. Here the CDR3 DNA reads TGTGCCAGCAGCTTAGGGGGGGACACTCATTCACCCCTCCACTTT.

The chain is built from TRBV13 and TRBJ2-7; 7 bases are shared with TRBD1. V was clipped by 2 bases and J by 1 base; unmatched bases: 5. Germline CDR1 is PRHDT and CDR2 is FYEKMQ (reference sequence). There are 15 residues in the CDR3. In nucleotides, the CDR3 is TGTGCCAGCAGCTTAAGAGGGACAGTATCCTACGAGCAGTACTTC. Protein: CASSLRGTVSYEQYF.

The rearrangement joins TRBV12-5 to TRBJ1-3; D is undetermined. The length of the CDR3 is 12 residues. Germline CDR1 reads LGHNT; CDR2 reads FRNRAP. V shed 0 bases and J shed 8 bases, with 5 bases lying between them. The CDR3 region has the DNA TGTGCTAGTGGTTTGGTCACGGACACCATATATTTT. Translated: CASGLVTDTIYF.

This clonotype was seen only a few times. This chain uses TRBV12-3 or TRBV12-4 with TRBJ2-1, with TRBD1 identical over 9 bases. The CDR3 has 15 amino acids. The trim removed 1 base at V and 5 bases at J, leaving 3 bases unmatched. CDR3: CASSLGGQGNNEQFF. DNA of the CDR3: TGTGCCAGCAGTTTAGGGGGACAGGGAAACAATGAGCAGTTCTTC.

The chain uses TRBV7-4 and TRBJ1-6, with no clear D. The CDR3 contains 12 residues. Germline V CDR1 and CDR2: SGHVT, SQSDAQ. The V gene lost 6 bases and the J gene lost 10 bases, with 10 bases spanning the gap. The CDR3 DNA sequence: TGTGCCAGCAGATCTGGGTGGTCACCCCTCCACTTT. Residues: CASRSGWSPLHF.

The J gene is TRBJ2-1, the V gene TRBV19; 8 nucleotides line up with TRBD2. The CDR3 runs 15 residues. The V segment lost 5 bases and the J segment 5 bases; nucleotides outside the gene matches: 8. Germline CDR1 LNHDA, CDR2 SQIVND (reference sequence). CDR3 sequence (DNA): TGTGCCAGTAGTGCCCGGGGGGGCACGCACAATGAGCAGTTCTTC. Its translation is CASSARGGTHNEQFF.

The V and J genes are TRBV6-6 and TRBJ2-1, with D tentatively TRBD1 (5 bases). V gave up 5 bases and J gave up 0 bases, with 14 bases separating them. Germline values: CDR1 MNHNY, CDR2 SVGAGI (reference sequence). The CDR3 totals 16 residues. CDR3 in DNA: TGTGCCAGCAGTCCCGCCCGCCAGGGCTCCTACAATGAGCAGTTCTTC. It is translated as CASSPARQGSYNEQFF.

The chain is built from TRBV18 and TRBJ2-7, with unresolved D. The CDR3 contains 13 residues. Germline CDR1 is KGHSH and CDR2 is LQKENI. V was pared by 3 bases and J by 1 base, with 7 bases between. The CDR3: CASSPAASYEQYV. The CDR3 DNA reads TGTGCCAGCTCACCGGCAGCGTCCTACGAGCAGTACGTC.